This T cell receptor beta chain was identified in a study of cytomegalovirus exposure and HLA in healthy donors. At the level of the study: As released early, the data held 65 million to 90 million unique TCRs from HLA-typed donors.

The PCR used 60 Vbeta and 13 Jbeta primers. Assay used: immunoSEQ multiplex PCR; TCRdb lists only in-frame clones, some missing. Of over 100,000 clones in the sample, roughly 68% were seen once. V lost 4 bases and J 0 bases, leaving 8 bases between the germline ends. Germline-derived CDR1 and CDR2 are SGDLS and YYNGEE. This CDR3 comprises 14 residues. Overall study results and limits: Analyses of presence and absence presupposed an approximately uniform sequencing depth across donors.

About this clone itself: Its matching antigen is unknown.

Sequencing was done on a sample of PBMCs. This receptor was taken from a man aged 25-45 years in good health and CMV-seropositive. The chain combines TRBV9 with TRBJ2-1; D gene unclear. CDR3 nucleotides: TGTGCCAGCAGCTCCTCGAGCTCCTACAATGAGCAGTTCTTC. This codes for CASSSSSSYNEQFF.